The subject of this entry is one T cell receptor beta chain. The data derive from a study of blood T cell repertoires in COVID-19. Study as a whole: The samples span acute and convalescent COVID-19 from the United States, Italy and Spain. Sample material is recorded as cDNA or gDNA derived from T cells, B-cell-depleted T cells, or PBMCs.

The CDR3 totals 18 residues. Trimming removed 0 bases from V and 0 bases from J, with 15 bases in between. The germline V gene has CDR1 MGHRA and CDR2 YSYEKL. The authors' processing: Reference gene primer amplification gave estimated nucleated cell counts. TCRdb's copy holds only in-frame clones and misses some; the assay was immunoSEQ multiplex PCR. V, J and clone size are those of that table, while D and trimming were read from the DNA. This sample has about 37,000 clones; around 90% occur once, and the top ten carry under 8%. The genes are TRBV4-1 and TRBJ1-3, with D possibly matching TRBD1 (5 bases). The source of this sequence is a human donor in a cohort sampled during active COVID-19. The specimen sequenced was peripheral blood. As DNA, the CDR3 is TGCGCCAGCAGCCAAGAACCCGGGGGGGTTACCTCTGGAAACACCATATATTTT. Translating gives CASSQEPGGVTSGNTIYF.